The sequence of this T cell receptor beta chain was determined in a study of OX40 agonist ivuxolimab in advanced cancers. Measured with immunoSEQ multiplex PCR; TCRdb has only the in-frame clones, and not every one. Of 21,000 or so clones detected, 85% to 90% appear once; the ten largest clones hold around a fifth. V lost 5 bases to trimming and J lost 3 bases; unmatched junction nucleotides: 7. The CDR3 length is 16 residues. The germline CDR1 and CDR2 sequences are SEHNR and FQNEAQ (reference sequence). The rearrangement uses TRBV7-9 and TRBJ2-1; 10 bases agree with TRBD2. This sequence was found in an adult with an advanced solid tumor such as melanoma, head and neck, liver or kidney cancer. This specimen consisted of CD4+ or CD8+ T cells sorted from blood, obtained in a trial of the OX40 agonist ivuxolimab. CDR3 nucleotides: TGTGCCAGCAGCCCTCTCTCTAGCGGGGGCTACAATGAGCAGTTCTTC. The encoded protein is CASSPLSSGGYNEQFF.